This T cell receptor beta chain is drawn from a study of shared clonotypes between healthy human individuals. V lost 4 bases, J lost 2 bases, and 16 bases lay in between. Germline V gives CDR1 KGHSH, CDR2 LQKENI. The CDR3 spans 16 residues. Produced via immunoSEQ multiplex PCR; TCRdb's table is partial and in-frame only. The data hold fewer than 1.6 million clones, with less than 99% observed a single time. The receptor was isolated from a man in his thirties or forties in good health. Sequencing was done on a sample of naive CD4+ T cells sorted from blood. Subset in this sample: CD45RA+ positively selected. This chain connects TRBV18 to TRBJ2-3; D not resolved. The CDR3 region is CASSLRAASITDTQYF. CDR3 bases: TGTGCCAGCTCACTTAGGGCGGCGTCGATCACAGATACGCAGTATTTT.